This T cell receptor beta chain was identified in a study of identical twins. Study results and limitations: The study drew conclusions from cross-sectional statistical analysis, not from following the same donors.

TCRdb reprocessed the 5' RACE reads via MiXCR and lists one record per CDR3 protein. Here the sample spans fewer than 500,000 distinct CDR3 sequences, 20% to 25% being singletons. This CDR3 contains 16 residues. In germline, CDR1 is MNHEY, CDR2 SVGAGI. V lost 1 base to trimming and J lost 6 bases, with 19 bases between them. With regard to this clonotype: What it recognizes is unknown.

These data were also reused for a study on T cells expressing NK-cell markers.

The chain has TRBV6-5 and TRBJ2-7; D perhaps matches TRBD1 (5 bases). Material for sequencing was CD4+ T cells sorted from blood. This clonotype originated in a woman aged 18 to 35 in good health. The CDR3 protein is CASSYYHPPGPREQYF. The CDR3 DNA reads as TGTGCCAGCAGTTACTATCACCCCCCAGGGCCTCGCGAGCAGTACTTC.